The rows below give T cell receptor beta chains drawn from one sample of a study of blood T cell repertoires in COVID-19. Measured with immunoSEQ multiplex PCR; TCRdb has only the in-frame clones, and not every one. The table records 350,000 to 400,000 clones, around 90% of them present only once. The specimen was PBMCs or T cells enriched from blood (not recorded which). These receptors were taken from a woman in her late teens or twenties who had recovered from COVID-19. Each CDR3 is given with its conserved first and last residue. A D gene is named only where the DNA matches it firmly. Some rows have no size entry. The others give once, few or many, or a class for an expanded clone.

J gene: TRBJ2-1
D gene: TRBD2
V gene: TRBV4-2
clone size: NA
CDR3 protein: CASSQEVVGGASNEQFF
CDR3 DNA: TGTGCCAGCAGCCAAGAAGTTGTCGGGGGGGCATCCAATGAGCAGTTCTTC

J gene: TRBJ1-4
D gene: TRBD1
V gene: TRBV27
clone size: once
CDR3 protein: CASSPYPGQGREKLFF
CDR3 DNA: TGTGCCAGCAGCCCATATCCGGGACAGGGGCGCGAAAAACTGTTTTTT

J gene: TRBJ1-1
D gene: TRBD1
V gene: TRBV13
clone size: few
CDR3 protein: CASTQRLGTGAMNTEAFF
CDR3 DNA: TGTGCCAGCACTCAAAGGTTAGGAACAGGGGCTATGAACACTGAAGCTTTCTTT

J gene: TRBJ2-5
D gene: NA
V gene: TRBV5-4
clone size: NA
CDR3 protein: CASSLGLEGRETQYF
CDR3 DNA: TGTGCCAGCAGCTTGGGGCTGGAGGGGCGGGAGACCCAGTACTTC

J gene: TRBJ1-5
D gene: TRBD1
V gene: TRBV2
clone size: NA
CDR3 protein: CASSTDRDQPQHF
CDR3 DNA: TGTGCCAGCAGTACCGACAGGGATCAGCCCCAGCATTTT

J gene: TRBJ1-2
D gene: TRBD1
V gene: TRBV10-3
clone size: NA
CDR3 protein: CAISDPGTGANYGYTF
CDR3 DNA: TGTGCCATCAGTGACCCCGGGACAGGAGCTAACTATGGCTACACCTTC

J gene: TRBJ1-2
D gene: TRBD1
V gene: TRBV5-1
clone size: NA
CDR3 protein: CASSGNRDRKRVYGYTF
CDR3 DNA: TGCGCCAGCAGCGGGAACCGGGACAGGAAGAGGGTCTATGGCTACACCTTC

J gene: TRBJ1-2
D gene: NA
V gene: TRBV19
clone size: once
CDR3 protein: CASQAGPNYGYTF
CDR3 DNA: TGTGCCAGCCAGGCGGGGCCGAACTATGGCTACACCTTC

J gene: TRBJ2-3
D gene: NA
V gene: TRBV29-1
clone size: NA
CDR3 protein: CSVVTLWSDTQYF
CDR3 DNA: TGCAGCGTTGTCACTTTGTGGTCAGATACGCAGTATTTT

J gene: TRBJ1-1
D gene: NA
V gene: TRBV28
clone size: NA
CDR3 protein: CASSLFRGNTEAFF
CDR3 DNA: TGTGCCAGCAGTTTATTCAGGGGGAACACTGAAGCTTTCTTT

J gene: TRBJ2-7
D gene: TRBD1
V gene: TRBV4-1
clone size: NA
CDR3 protein: CASSQDRGSSYEQYF
CDR3 DNA: TGCGCCAGCAGCCAGGACAGGGGCTCCTCCTACGAGCAGTACTTC

J gene: TRBJ2-7
D gene: TRBD1
V gene: TRBV12-3/TRBV12-4
clone size: NA
CDR3 protein: CASSFRTGEQYF
CDR3 DNA: TGTGCCAGCAGTTTCAGGACAGGAGAGCAGTACTTC

J gene: TRBJ2-7
D gene: NA
V gene: TRBV30
clone size: NA
CDR3 protein: CAWSVWGDPYEQYF
CDR3 DNA: TGTGCCTGGAGTGTGTGGGGGGATCCCTACGAGCAGTACTTC

J gene: TRBJ2-2
D gene: TRBD1
V gene: TRBV14
clone size: NA
CDR3 protein: CASSQLQGRTGELFF
CDR3 DNA: TGTGCCAGCAGCCAATTACAGGGGCGTACCGGGGAGCTGTTTTTT

J gene: TRBJ2-3
D gene: TRBD2
V gene: TRBV6-4
clone size: NA
CDR3 protein: CASSDSGGTSDTQYF
CDR3 DNA: TGTGCCAGCAGTGACTCCGGGGGGACTTCAGATACGCAGTATTTT

J gene: TRBJ2-2
D gene: TRBD2
V gene: TRBV7-8
clone size: NA
CDR3 protein: CASSSGLAGPNTGELFF
CDR3 DNA: TGTGCCAGCAGCTCTGGACTAGCGGGGCCGAACACCGGGGAGCTGTTTTTT

J gene: TRBJ2-4
D gene: TRBD1
V gene: TRBV28
clone size: NA
CDR3 protein: CASSFGQGASKNIQYF
CDR3 DNA: TGTGCCAGCAGTTTCGGACAGGGGGCTTCCAAAAACATTCAGTACTTC

J gene: TRBJ1-6
D gene: TRBD1
V gene: TRBV19
clone size: NA
CDR3 protein: CASRDRGNSPLHF
CDR3 DNA: TGTGCCAGTAGGGACAGGGGTAATTCACCCCTCCACTTT

J gene: TRBJ2-7
D gene: TRBD1
V gene: TRBV2
clone size: NA
CDR3 protein: CASSASFTGGTYEQYF
CDR3 DNA: TGTGCCAGCAGTGCCTCATTCACAGGGGGCACCTACGAGCAGTACTTC

J gene: TRBJ1-5
D gene: NA
V gene: TRBV4-1
clone size: NA
CDR3 protein: CASSQPIGGPGNQPQHF
CDR3 DNA: TGCGCCAGCAGCCAACCCATCGGGGGGCCAGGCAATCAGCCCCAGCATTTT

J gene: TRBJ2-7
D gene: NA
V gene: TRBV7-9
clone size: NA
CDR3 protein: CASSLEASEQYF
CDR3 DNA: TGTGCCAGCAGCTTAGAAGCAAGCGAGCAGTACTTC

J gene: TRBJ2-5
D gene: NA
V gene: TRBV13
clone size: NA
CDR3 protein: CASSLGRGQQETQYF
CDR3 DNA: TGTGCCAGCAGCTTAGGCCGCGGGCAGCAAGAGACCCAGTACTTC

J gene: TRBJ2-7
D gene: TRBD1
V gene: TRBV10-3
clone size: NA
CDR3 protein: CAIRSTRDRVSYEQYF
CDR3 DNA: TGTGCCATCAGGTCTACCCGGGACAGGGTTTCCTACGAGCAGTACTTC

J gene: TRBJ2-1
D gene: NA
V gene: TRBV7-9
clone size: NA
CDR3 protein: CASSPRAGHEQFF
CDR3 DNA: TGTGCCAGCAGCCCGCGGGCGGGCCATGAGCAGTTCTTC

J gene: TRBJ2-7
D gene: TRBD1
V gene: TRBV7-7
clone size: NA
CDR3 protein: CASSSWTGENYEQYF
CDR3 DNA: TGTGCTAGCAGCTCGTGGACAGGAGAAAACTACGAGCAGTACTTC

J gene: TRBJ2-7
D gene: TRBD2
V gene: TRBV10-3
clone size: NA
CDR3 protein: CAISTPGLAGATSYEQYF
CDR3 DNA: TGTGCCATCAGCACTCCGGGACTAGCGGGGGCAACCTCCTACGAGCAGTACTTC

J gene: TRBJ1-5
D gene: NA
V gene: TRBV20-1
clone size: once
CDR3 protein: CSASIGGSNQPQHF
CDR3 DNA: TGCAGTGCTAGTATAGGGGGTAGCAATCAGCCCCAGCATTTT

J gene: TRBJ2-3
D gene: TRBD2
V gene: TRBV7-2
clone size: NA
CDR3 protein: CASSLVAGGSTDTQYF
CDR3 DNA: TGTGCCAGCAGCTTAGTAGCGGGGGGAAGCACAGATACGCAGTATTTT

J gene: TRBJ2-5
D gene: NA
V gene: TRBV29-1
clone size: few
CDR3 protein: CSVESRERAETQYF
CDR3 DNA: TGCAGCGTTGAATCCCGTGAGCGGGCAGAGACCCAGTACTTC

J gene: TRBJ1-1
D gene: NA
V gene: TRBV19
clone size: NA
CDR3 protein: CASSIPGTPNTEAFF
CDR3 DNA: TGTGCCAGTAGTATCCCTGGCACGCCAAACACTGAAGCTTTCTTT

J gene: TRBJ1-3
D gene: TRBD1
V gene: TRBV9
clone size: NA
CDR3 protein: CASSVDSDRGPDTIYF
CDR3 DNA: TGTGCCAGCAGCGTAGACAGTGACAGGGGGCCCGACACCATATATTTT

J gene: TRBJ1-2
D gene: NA
V gene: TRBV12-5
clone size: few
CDR3 protein: CASGLVKSGYTF
CDR3 DNA: TGTGCTAGTGGTTTGGTAAAGAGTGGCTACACCTTC

J gene: TRBJ1-4
D gene: NA
V gene: TRBV5-1
clone size: NA
CDR3 protein: CASSFGPQGIRELFF
CDR3 DNA: TGCGCCAGCAGCTTTGGCCCTCAGGGGATTAGGGAACTGTTTTTT

J gene: TRBJ2-7
D gene: TRBD1
V gene: TRBV11-2
clone size: NA
CDR3 protein: CASSLSQGAWEQYF
CDR3 DNA: TGTGCCAGCAGCTTATCACAGGGGGCCTGGGAGCAGTACTTC

J gene: TRBJ1-2
D gene: TRBD1
V gene: TRBV6-2/TRBV6-3
clone size: many
CDR3 protein: CASSYHRQGTYYGYTF
CDR3 DNA: TGTGCCAGCAGTTACCACAGACAGGGGACCTACTATGGCTACACCTTC

J gene: TRBJ1-2
D gene: NA
V gene: TRBV19
clone size: NA
CDR3 protein: CASSLKRDTNYGYTF
CDR3 DNA: TGTGCCAGTAGTCTTAAAAGGGACACCAACTATGGCTACACCTTC

J gene: TRBJ1-5
D gene: TRBD1
V gene: TRBV19
clone size: NA
CDR3 protein: CASTDRADQPQHF
CDR3 DNA: TGTGCCAGCACGGACAGGGCAGATCAGCCCCAGCATTTT

J gene: TRBJ2-3
D gene: TRBD2
V gene: TRBV2
clone size: NA
CDR3 protein: CASRASGGTDTQYF
CDR3 DNA: TGTGCCAGCAGAGCTAGCGGGGGAACAGATACGCAGTATTTT

J gene: TRBJ1-2
D gene: NA
V gene: TRBV6-9
clone size: NA
CDR3 protein: CASSHTPGTYPPIATGGGYTF
CDR3 DNA: TGTGCCAGCAGTCATACCCCGGGCACCTACCCCCCTATCGCGACCGGGGGTGGCTACACCTTC

J gene: TRBJ1-6
D gene: TRBD1
V gene: TRBV5-5
clone size: NA
CDR3 protein: CASSLGQLSSYNSPLHF
CDR3 DNA: TGTGCCAGCAGCCTGGGACAGCTTAGCTCCTATAATTCACCCCTCCACTTT

J gene: TRBJ2-3
D gene: NA
V gene: TRBV5-4
clone size: NA
CDR3 protein: CASTPQGHYTQYF
CDR3 DNA: TGTGCCAGCACCCCCCAGGGGCACTATACGCAGTATTTT

J gene: TRBJ2-2
D gene: NA
V gene: TRBV18
clone size: NA
CDR3 protein: CASSPGDKGTSNTGELFF
CDR3 DNA: TGTGCCAGCTCACCAGGGGACAAAGGGACCTCGAACACCGGGGAGCTGTTTTTT

J gene: TRBJ2-2
D gene: NA
V gene: TRBV27
clone size: once
CDR3 protein: CASRRGGTGELFF
CDR3 DNA: TGTGCCAGCAGACGAGGGGGCACCGGGGAGCTGTTTTTT

J gene: TRBJ1-5
D gene: NA
V gene: TRBV27
clone size: NA
CDR3 protein: CASRLLAGGTNQPQHF
CDR3 DNA: TGTGCCAGCAGACTCCTAGCCGGGGGGACCAATCAGCCCCAGCATTTT

J gene: TRBJ1-5
D gene: TRBD1
V gene: TRBV5-1
clone size: NA
CDR3 protein: CASSSDRGWPQHF
CDR3 DNA: TGCGCCAGCAGCTCAGACAGGGGATGGCCCCAGCATTTT

J gene: TRBJ1-5
D gene: NA
V gene: TRBV3-1/TRBV3-2
clone size: NA
CDR3 protein: CASSTGHYNQPQHF
CDR3 DNA: TGTGCCAGCAGCACCGGACACTACAATCAGCCCCAGCATTTT

J gene: TRBJ2-2
D gene: NA
V gene: TRBV27
clone size: NA
CDR3 protein: CASSSGVGTGELFF
CDR3 DNA: TGTGCCAGCAGTTCCGGGGTGGGGACCGGGGAGCTGTTTTTT

J gene: TRBJ2-7
D gene: NA
V gene: TRBV18
clone size: NA
CDR3 protein: CASSPDLSSYEQYF
CDR3 DNA: TGTGCCAGCTCACCAGACTTAAGCTCCTACGAGCAGTACTTC

J gene: TRBJ2-1
D gene: TRBD2
V gene: TRBV4-3
clone size: NA
CDR3 protein: CASSPTEGLAGPWFF
CDR3 DNA: TGCGCCAGCAGCCCAACCGAAGGACTAGCGGGTCCTTGGTTCTTC

J gene: TRBJ2-3
D gene: NA
V gene: TRBV6-4
clone size: NA
CDR3 protein: CASSSLPSTDTQYF
CDR3 DNA: TGTGCCAGCAGTAGTCTACCTAGCACAGATACGCAGTATTTT

J gene: TRBJ1-2
D gene: NA
V gene: TRBV9
clone size: few
CDR3 protein: CASSVDGGNGGTNYGYTF
CDR3 DNA: TGTGCCAGCAGCGTAGATGGGGGTAACGGGGGAACTAACTATGGCTACACCTTC

J gene: TRBJ2-3
D gene: NA
V gene: TRBV19
clone size: NA
CDR3 protein: CASKGLWGGTDTQYF
CDR3 DNA: TGTGCCAGTAAGGGCCTCTGGGGGGGCACAGATACGCAGTATTTT

J gene: TRBJ1-6
D gene: NA
V gene: TRBV30
clone size: once
CDR3 protein: CAWNTLGDYLRSPLHF
CDR3 DNA: TGTGCCTGGAACACCCTCGGGGACTACTTACGATCACCCCTCCACTTT

J gene: TRBJ2-4
D gene: TRBD1
V gene: TRBV24-1
clone size: NA
CDR3 protein: CATSDPRTGLNIQYF
CDR3 DNA: TGTGCCACCAGTGATCCGCGGACAGGGCTAAACATTCAGTACTTC